The 4 T cell receptor beta chains in this list originate from one sample, sequenced in a study of blood T cell repertoires in COVID-19. Profiled with immunoSEQ multiplex PCR; TCRdb holds only in-frame clones, not every one. The sample yields 75,000 to 95,000 clones, around 88% seen once. The sequenced material came from peripheral blood. These receptors were obtained from a woman aged 60-70 years with COVID-19, enrolled during active disease.

The chain couples TRBV25-1 to TRBJ1-1, with D unclear. Germline values: CDR1 MGHDK, CDR2 SYGVNS. Between the trimmed V and J ends, which lost 2 bases and 1 base, there was a span of 5 bases. The CDR3 loop spans 13 amino acids. CDR3 sequence: CASSEHTNTEAFF. The CDR3 DNA sequence: TGTGCCAGCAGTGAACACACGAACACTGAAGCTTTCTTT.

The sample holds a few counts of this clone. The chain links TRBV2 to TRBJ2-7; the match to TRBD1 covers 8 bases. With 8 bases clipped from V and 7 bases from J, the junction kept 10 bases outside the gene matches. The CDR3 is made up of 13 amino acids. Germline CDR1 reads SNHLY; CDR2 reads FYNNEI. The CDR3 loop is CASGGQGGWEQYF. In DNA form, the CDR3 reads TGTGCCAGCGGAGGACAGGGTGGCTGGGAGCAGTACTTC.

The chain combines TRBV2 with TRBJ2-2; 9 nucleotides match TRBD1. Losses at the gene ends were 7 bases for V and 8 bases for J; bases not matched to a gene: 8. Looked up from germline, CDR1 is SNHLY and CDR2 is FYNNEI. The CDR3 consists of 14 residues. CDR3 protein: CASKSLQGAGELFF. The CDR3 DNA follows: TGTGCCAGCAAGAGTTTACAGGGGGCTGGGGAGCTGTTTTTT. Together with reference TRBV2 and TRBJ2-2, the CDR3 gives the full variable domain: EPEVTQTPSHQVTQMGQEVILRCVPISNHLYFYWYRQILGQKVEFLVSFYNNEISEKSEIFDDQFSVERPDGSNFTLKIRSTKLEDSAMYFCASKSLQGAGELFFGEGSRLTVL.

This chain uses TRBV4-3 with TRBJ1-2; 8 bases align to TRBD1. The CDR3 has 15 residues. J lost 3 bases, V lost 4 bases, and 7 bases had no gene match. Looked up from germline, CDR1 is LGHNA and CDR2 is YSLEER. This chain's CDR3 is CASSRDRGSHYGYTF. The CDR3 bases are TGCGCCAGCAGCCGAGACAGGGGTAGTCACTATGGCTACACCTTC.